This TCR beta chain was identified during a study of beta chain features in type 1 diabetes. Findings and caveats of the study: High TCR expression in some cells could lead to their over-representation in cDNA sequencing. Shortening of TCRB CDR3s, moderate but significant, appeared in all four CD4+ subsets of Type 1 diabetes patients.

Expressed TCRB transcripts got sequenced, as all isolated RNA was reverse transcribed. Clones were read by immunoSEQ multiplex PCR, and TCRdb kept only the in-frame ones, dropping some. The repertoire consists of hundreds of thousands of clones, with roughly 12% occurring once and the leading ten covering 0.015% to 0.02%. The CDR3 extends over 14 amino acids. Germline CDR1 reads SGHTA; CDR2 reads FQGNSA. Losses at the gene ends were 6 bases for V and 8 bases for J; bases not matched to a gene: 6. In its sample, this clone was seen a few times. The antigen is undetermined. One heparinised blood draw averaging about 116 mL was given by each donor.

The V call is TRBV7-2, the J call TRBJ2-1; 11 nucleotides align to TRBD2. The clonotype comes from a man younger than 30 in good health. Sequencing was done on a sample of naive CD4+ T cells from blood. CDR3 in amino acids: CASSSGGVVYEQFF. The DNA of the CDR3 is TGTGCCAGCAGTAGCGGGGGGGTTGTTTATGAGCAGTTCTTC.